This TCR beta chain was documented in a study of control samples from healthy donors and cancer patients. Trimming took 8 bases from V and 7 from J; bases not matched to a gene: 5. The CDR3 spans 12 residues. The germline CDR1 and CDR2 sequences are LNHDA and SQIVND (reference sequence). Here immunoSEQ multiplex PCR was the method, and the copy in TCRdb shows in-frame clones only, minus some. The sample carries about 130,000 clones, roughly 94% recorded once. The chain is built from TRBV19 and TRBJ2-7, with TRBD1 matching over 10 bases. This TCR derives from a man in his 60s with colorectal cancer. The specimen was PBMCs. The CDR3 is CASGRTGGEQYF. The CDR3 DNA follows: TGTGCCAGTGGACGGACAGGGGGGGAGCAGTACTTC.